This T cell receptor (beta chain) was documented in a study of cytomegalovirus exposure and HLA in healthy donors (dated by TCRdb to 2016 to 2017). For the wider study: In an earlier analysis of under 600 of the donors, around 300 Gb of sequence data and 117 million unique TCR beta sequences from about 179 million T cells were reported. An early release that covered about 640 HLA-typed donors contained around 330 gigabases of sequencing data and tens of millions of unique TCR sequences. Among the approximately 430 genotyped donors, approximately 81% belonged to the genetic ancestry cluster associated with self-reported Caucasian donors. The study aimed to test whether cataloging public T cell receptors could reveal signatures of past pathogen exposure. Using immunosequencing, the study profiled T cell repertoires from 640 or so subjects and related those repertoires to cytomegalovirus serostatus. In addition to the first cohort of 650 to 800 subjects, a separate validation cohort of approximately 110 different subjects was used. To predict cytomegalovirus infection status, the study combined high-throughput TCR immunosequencing, statistical association of individual TCRs with disease status, and machine learning. A later analysis re-analyzed previously published TCR beta repertoires from 666 donors and added high-resolution HLA genotyping to study TCR occurrence patterns. Rather than drawing on any new phenotypic data, the later analysis identified candidate immune exposures from TCR beta sequences and the way those sequences occurred across donors. To decide whether each TCR beta V gene segment behaved as functional or pseudogenic, an earlier analysis of fewer than 750 of the donors relied on high-throughput TCR beta sequencing. Donor age, sex, ethnicity and CMV serostatus were compiled together with the repertoire data. Genome-wide SNP genotypes for about 65% of the 666 donors were used in a later genetic analysis, which treated that subset as a discovery cohort. Every repertoire in the discovery cohort had been generated on one and the same sequencing platform. Both class I and class II loci were covered by HLA typing, at four-digit resolution. Typing coverage varied by locus: about 620-640 donors for A, B, C, DRB1 and DQB1; 500 to 550 for DQA1; around 610 for DPA1; about 450 for DPB1. A few DR-DQ haplotypes were treated as single units for association and clustering because of strong linkage in the cohort. On average, around 240,000 unique TCR beta nucleotide sequences were sequenced per donor among a few hundred genotyped donors of the cohort, with 15% to 20% of those sequences being non-productive.

Via the germline V gene, CDR1 is ENHRY and CDR2 SYGVKD. V and J are truncated by 6 bases and 0 bases respectively, leaving an intervening sequence of 5 bases. The CDR3 spans 12 residues, from the cysteine through the phenylalanine. Here the CDR3 DNA is all that survives: 36 bases in frame from base 1. A remark on this clone: There is no known antigen for this receptor. No base qualities exist here, and no much larger clone lies one base off it.

The library was obtained by the immunoSEQ multiplex PCR assay. For the multiplex PCR, a mixture combining 60 forward primers for TCR Vbeta segments and 13 reverse primers for TCR Jbeta segments was used. Amplification of the CDR3 region of rearranged TCR beta genes was performed with a multiplex PCR assay on genomic DNA. The Illumina HiSeq System was used to sequence the amplified TCR beta libraries as 87-base-pair reads. In the paper's pipeline: A later analysis counted about 82 million unique TCR beta chains across the 640 or so repertoires, and about 10 million of these chains were shared by at least two donors. To remove PCR and sequencing errors, raw reads were error-corrected and collapsed into unique sequences using a nearest-neighbor algorithm that merged closely related sequences. V, D and J gene segments were assigned by aligning CDR3 sequences to IMGT reference sequences. For a sequence to be retained, a match of at least six nucleotides to both a V gene segment and a J gene segment was required. Rearrangements were called productive when the CDR3 lacked stop codons and stayed in frame with V and J; all others were non-productive. Following IMGT convention, CDR3 was defined as the stretch from the second conserved V-encoded cysteine to the conserved J-encoded phenylalanine. The earlier analysis of 587 of the donors excluded sequences that lacked an unambiguous match to a single V gene segment. In an earlier analysis of approximately 550 of the donors, V segments were called functional above 56.7% productive rearrangements and were called segregating when the between-donor standard deviation exceeded 5%. A statistical classification framework was built to diagnose cytomegalovirus status from the catalog of TCR beta chain sequences. A later analysis assigned V and J genes by comparing TCR nucleotide sequences with IMGT/GENE-DB human TR gene sequences. A later analysis assigned CDR3 sequences and most-parsimonious VDJ recombination scenarios with the TCRdist pipeline. A later analysis defined each TCR beta chain by its CDR3 amino acid sequence plus V-gene family, and excluded reads lacking a unique V-gene family. To address suspected cross-contamination and a sequencing artifact, a later analysis removed some 620 highly shared, low-generation-probability nucleotide sequences. In a later analysis, a clonal expansion index for each public chain was calculated from normalized within-repertoire ranks of inferred template counts. Generation probabilities in a later analysis came from a VDJ recombination model fitted to out-of-frame rearrangements, and those results were checked against IGoR. In a later analysis, hypergeometric tests were used to score TCR-TCR, TCR-HLA and TCR-CMV co-occurrence, with a repertoire-size bias correction applied to TCR pairs. To estimate false discovery rates, a later analysis permuted the HLA or CMV assignments 20 times. In a later analysis, co-occurring TCRs were grouped using DBSCAN, and TCRdist sequence similarity was added for clustering within HLA-allele-positive subsets. Co-occurrence clustering excluded repertoires with fewer than 30,000 or more than 120,000 public chains, plus five with anomalous nucleotide sharing. TCRdb carries this immuneACCESS record with in-frame sequences only. Its versions omit some clonotypes, under half of them owing to an unresolved V gene in the studies checked, with the rest unexplained. V, J and clone size were drawn from that table, and D and trimming were deduced from the DNA. For this sample the table gives around 37,000 clones, of which approximately 80% were detected only once. About 10% of the sample lies in the top ten.

In total, roughly 710 healthy bone marrow donors made up the cohort. Cohort members were all nominally healthy when sampled, although unrecorded immune exposures were likely present. The donor tested CMV seropositive and was one of the 289 seropositive cohort members. Each donor provided a peripheral blood sample, and peripheral blood mononuclear cells were used for TCR beta sequencing. Genomic DNA was extracted from the blood cell samples with the Qiagen DNeasy Blood Extraction Kit. Broader findings and caveats from the paper: In a later genetic analysis, fewer N-insertions in productive TCRs were reported among donors in an Asian-associated ancestry cluster than the roughly 700-donor mean. A few of the identified cytomegalovirus-associated TCR beta chains were confirmed in vitro to be specific for cytomegalovirus antigens. A later analysis found that most CMV-associated TCR beta chains appeared HLA-restricted, with HLA associations seemingly driven largely by CMV exposure. The classifier was reported to diagnose cytomegalovirus status with high specificity and sensitivity in both the original cohort and the validation cohort. HLA typing was unavailable for some donors at each locus, so association tests used only the typed subset. A further reported finding was that TCR beta sequences accurately predicted the HLA-A and HLA-B alleles for most subjects in the first cohort. Several of the top co-occurrence clusters appeared to be linked to parvovirus B19, influenza, CMV and Epstein-Barr virus, according to a later analysis. A cluster of highly shared sequence variants was judged likely to be a technical artifact of the sequencing pipeline. Correlated functional status among segregating V segments might be attributable to linkage disequilibrium, but an unknown experimental factor could not be ruled out. Some IMGT-functional V segments, including TRBV6-2 and TRBV6-3, could not be told apart with the 87-base-pair reads, so those segments were excluded. In a later analysis, TCR association rates were found to vary across HLA loci, with the most associated TCRs seen for DRB1 alleles and the fewest for HLA-C alleles. For the cohort, immune exposure information was limited to CMV serostatus. Because counts were too low, about 15 rarely observed V segments, including chromosome 9 orphons, were left out of the earlier analysis of 587 of the donors. An association between a missense DCLRE1C variant and V-gene and J-gene trimming of TCR beta chains was found in a later genetic analysis and replicated in an independent cohort. Strong co-occurrence of HLA alleles, especially DR and DQ, made assigning TCR associations to individual alleles difficult. Across donors, most TCR sequences were observed very rarely, whereas some public TCRs were present in many individuals. Roughly uniform sequencing depth across donors was assumed in presence/absence analyses, although this assumption may not hold. In a later analysis, HLA-associated TCR beta chains showed more clonal expansion and lower generation probabilities than non-associated chains that were equally common. The authors suggested that the approach could potentially be extended to other disease states and immunological phenotypes. This cohort had only TCR beta chains sequenced, and the lack of alpha or paired-chain data limited which features could be detected. At a false discovery rate of 0.05, a later analysis linked 15,000 to 20,000 TCR beta sequences to specific HLA alleles. In the study, about 150 TCR beta chains were listed as associated with cytomegalovirus. In an earlier analysis of 587 of the donors, most TCR beta V segments appeared in productive rearrangements about 90% or about 30% of the time, broadly matching IMGT annotations.

The sequence was obtained from a young woman in good health and CMV-seropositive. In this chain, TRBV10-3 is recombined with TRBJ1-2; 5 matching bases give a weak D call of TRBD1. The sequenced material came from PBMCs. The sequenced DNA: TGTGCCATCAGGGACACTAACTATGGCTACACCTTC. It is translated as CAIRDTNYGYTF.